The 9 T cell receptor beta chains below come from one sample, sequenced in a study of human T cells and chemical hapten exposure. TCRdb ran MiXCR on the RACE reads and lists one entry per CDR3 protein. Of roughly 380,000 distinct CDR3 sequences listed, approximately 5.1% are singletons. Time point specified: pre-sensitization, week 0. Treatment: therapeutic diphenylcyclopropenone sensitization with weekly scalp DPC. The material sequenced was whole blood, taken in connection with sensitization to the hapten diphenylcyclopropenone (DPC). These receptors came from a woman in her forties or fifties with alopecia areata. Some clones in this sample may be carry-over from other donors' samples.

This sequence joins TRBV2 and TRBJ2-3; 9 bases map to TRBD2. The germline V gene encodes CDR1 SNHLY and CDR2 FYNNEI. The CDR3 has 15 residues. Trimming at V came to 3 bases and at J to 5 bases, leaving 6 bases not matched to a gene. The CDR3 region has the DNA TGTGCCAGCAGTGAGGCTAGCGGGACGATAGATACGCAGTATTTT. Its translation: CASSEASGTIDTQYF.

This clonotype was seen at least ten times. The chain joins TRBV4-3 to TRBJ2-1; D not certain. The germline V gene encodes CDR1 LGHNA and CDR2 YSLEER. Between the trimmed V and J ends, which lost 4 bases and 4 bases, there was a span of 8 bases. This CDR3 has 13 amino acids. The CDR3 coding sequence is TGCGCCAGCAGCCCCCGTGGATACAATGAGCAGTTCTTC. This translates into CASSPRGYNEQFF.

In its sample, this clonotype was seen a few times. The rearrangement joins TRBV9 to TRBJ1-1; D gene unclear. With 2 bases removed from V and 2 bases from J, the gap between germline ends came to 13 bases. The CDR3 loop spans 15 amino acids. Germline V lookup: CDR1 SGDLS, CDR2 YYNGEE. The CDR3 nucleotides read TGTGCCAGCAGCGTGGGAAAACAGCGAAACACTGAAGCTTTCTTT. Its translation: CASSVGKQRNTEAFF.

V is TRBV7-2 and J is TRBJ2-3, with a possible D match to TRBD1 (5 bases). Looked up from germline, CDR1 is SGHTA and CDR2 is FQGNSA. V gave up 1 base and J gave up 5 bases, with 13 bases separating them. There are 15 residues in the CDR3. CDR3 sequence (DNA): TGTGCCAGCAGCTTAGGGGGCGCCCCCGGAGATACGCAGTATTTT. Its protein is CASSLGGAPGDTQYF.

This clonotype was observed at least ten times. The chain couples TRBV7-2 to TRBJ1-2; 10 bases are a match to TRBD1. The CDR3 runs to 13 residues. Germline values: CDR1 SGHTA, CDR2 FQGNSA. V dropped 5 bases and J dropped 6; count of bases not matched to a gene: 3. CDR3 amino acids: CASSIGTGDGYTF. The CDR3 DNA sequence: TGTGCCAGCAGCATCGGGACAGGGGATGGCTACACCTTC.

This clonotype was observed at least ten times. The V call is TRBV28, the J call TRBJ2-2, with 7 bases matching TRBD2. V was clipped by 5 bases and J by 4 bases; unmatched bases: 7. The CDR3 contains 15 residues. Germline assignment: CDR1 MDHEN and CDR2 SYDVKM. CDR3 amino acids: CASSPKLALTGELFF. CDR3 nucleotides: TGTGCCAGCAGTCCGAAACTAGCGCTCACCGGGGAGCTGTTTTTT.

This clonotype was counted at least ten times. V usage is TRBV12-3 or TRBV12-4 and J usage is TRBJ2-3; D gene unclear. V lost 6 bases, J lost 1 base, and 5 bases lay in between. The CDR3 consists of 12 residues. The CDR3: CASRDRTDTQYF. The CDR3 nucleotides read TGTGCCAGCAGGGACCGCACAGATACGCAGTATTTT.

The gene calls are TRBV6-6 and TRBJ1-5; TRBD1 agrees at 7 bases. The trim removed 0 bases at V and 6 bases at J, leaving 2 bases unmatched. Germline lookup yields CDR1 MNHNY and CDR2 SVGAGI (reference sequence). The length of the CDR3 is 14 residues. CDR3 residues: CASSYSTGTQPQHF. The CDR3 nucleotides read TGTGCCAGCAGTTACTCGACAGGGACTCAGCCCCAGCATTTT.

The CDR3 region has the DNA TGCAGTGCTAGAGGTTCCCTGGACAGGGGGCCCTACGAGCAGTACTTC. Translation gives CSARGSLDRGPYEQYF. The chain employs TRBV20-1 and TRBJ2-7; 11 nucleotides align to TRBD1. Germline V lookup: CDR1 DFQATT, CDR2 SNEGSKA (reference sequence). V lost 1 base and J lost 2; bases outside the gene matches: 7. The CDR3 sequence is 16 residues long.